Included here is one T cell receptor beta chain sequence, with context. Its target is unknown. This entry comes from a study of CXCR3-negative and CXCR3-positive naive CD8 T cells. Study-level information: Total TRB output reached some 140 million reads, about 1.5 +/- 0.3 million per library. Whole-study findings and limits: Naive cells that were CXCR3-positive had more hydrophobic TRB CDR3s (compared with CXCR3-negative naive cells).

The CDR3 totals 16 residues. The germline V gene has CDR1 MGHRA and CDR2 YSYEKL. Naive CD8+ T cells showed CD45RO-CCR7+CD27+CD95-. Libraries were UMI-labeled 5' RACE TRB cDNA. TCRdb reprocessed the 5' RACE reads, with one entry per CDR3 protein and no DNA. Seen in this sample are nearly 90,000 distinct CDR3 sequences; the ten most common clones hold 0.82%. The receptor was isolated from a human donor in good health. Some clones in this sample may be carry-over from other donors' samples. Specimen: naive CXCR3+ CD8+ T cells from blood. Noted subset: CD45RO-CCR7+CD27+CD95- naive CD8+ T cells expressing CXCR3 (TNR3+). The genes are TRBV4-1 and TRBJ1-1. Here the CDR3 reads CASSQVAGRINTEAFF.